This is a list of T cell receptor beta chains from one sample in a study of response to subunit inactivated influenza vaccine. TCRdb redid the calling of the RT-PCR reads with MiXCR, one entry per CDR3 protein. The sample lists a few hundred thousand distinct CDR3 sequences, about 14% occurring once. The input for sequencing was PBMCs from blood, taken about 12 days after vaccination. All receptors derive from a man aged 45 to 65 who received an inactivated influenza vaccine. Both conserved end residues are part of each CDR3. D genes are given only for firm matches. Only part of the rows carry a size: once, few, many, or a class if the clone is expanded.

d_call | j_call | v_call | clone_size | cdr3_nt | cdr3_aa
- | TRBJ1-1 | TRBV29-1 | - | TGCAGCGTTGGGGCGGCTCAGGCGAACACTGAAGCTTTCTTT | CSVGAAQANTEAFF
- | TRBJ2-3 | TRBV5-1 | few | TGCGCCAGCAGCTTGGGCCCAGCGGGAGATACGCAGTATTTT | CASSLGPAGDTQYF
- | TRBJ2-1 | TRBV7-2 | few | TGTGCCAGCAGCTCTATGGATGGCGGATGGAATGAGCAGTTCTTC | CASSSMDGGWNEQFF
- | TRBJ1-6 | TRBV28 | many | TGTGCCAGCAGTTTACCCTCCGACAGCCGCTCCTATAATTCACCCCTCCACTTT | CASSLPSDSRSYNSPLHF
- | TRBJ1-1 | TRBV4-3 | many | TGCGCCAGCAGCCACGGACCGAACACTGAAGCTTTCTTT | CASSHGPNTEAFF
- | TRBJ2-2 | TRBV2 | few | TGTGCCAGCAGGATAGCTCAGGGGAGGATCGGGGAGCTGTTTTTT | CASRIAQGRIGELFF
- | TRBJ2-6 | TRBV4-2 | few | TGTGCCAGCATGGGGAGAATCGTCGGGAATAGTTTTTCTGGGGCCAACGTCCTGACTTTC | CASMGRIVGNSFSGANVLTF
- | TRBJ2-5 | TRBV5-1 | many | TGTGCCAGCAGTTTAGTTTCCAGGCAAGAGACCCAGTACTTC | CASSLVSRQETQYF
- | TRBJ1-4 | TRBV6-6 | few | TGTGCCAGAAGAGGTACAACTAATGAAAAACTGTTTTTT | CARRGTTNEKLFF
TRBD2 | TRBJ2-1 | TRBV2 | few | TGTGCCAGCAGTGGACTAGCGGAGCCACGGGAGCAGTTCTTC | CASSGLAEPREQFF
TRBD1 | TRBJ2-1 | TRBV7-8 | - | TGTGCCAGCAGCTTAGTGGCAGGACAGGGACCCAGTGAGCAGTTCTTC | CASSLVAGQGPSEQFF
TRBD1 | TRBJ2-7 | TRBV2 | few | TGTGCCAGCATCCTGGGACAGGGCTACGAGCAGTACTTC | CASILGQGYEQYF
TRBD2 | TRBJ2-1 | TRBV20-1 | many | TGCAGTGCTAGAAAAACTAGGACTAGCGGGGGGTTTGAGCAGTTCTTC | CSARKTRTSGGFEQFF
- | TRBJ1-6 | TRBV15 | few | TGTGCCACCAGCAGCCGGACAGCGTCTAATTCACCCCTCCACTTT | CATSSRTASNSPLHF
- | TRBJ1-2 | TRBV29-1 | - | TGCAGCGTGAGAAGACTTTTTACAAATGGCTACACCTTC | CSVRRLFTNGYTF
- | TRBJ1-6 | TRBV7-2 | - | TGTGCCAGCAGCTTATCCTCTTCTAGGGGTTCACCCCTCCACTTT | CASSLSSSRGSPLHF
- | TRBJ2-7 | TRBV12-3/TRBV12-4 | - | TGTGCCAGCAGCCACACAGGCCCCGAGCAGTACTTC | CASSHTGPEQYF
TRBD1 | TRBJ1-1 | TRBV29-1 | many | TGCACCGTATTCGACAGGGGGAACACTGAAGCTTTCTTT | CTVFDRGNTEAFF
- | TRBJ1-5 | TRBV6-1 | - | TGTGCCAGCAGTCTGACCCCAGGCAATCAGCCCCAGCATTTT | CASSLTPGNQPQHF
TRBD2 | TRBJ2-3 | TRBV5-1 | few | TGCGCCAGCAGCTTGTCTCTTTTTCCGGGACTAGCGGGGGGCCCCGATACGCAGTATTTT | CASSLSLFPGLAGGPDTQYF
- | TRBJ2-2 | TRBV14 | few | TGTGCCAGCAGCCAAGTTCAGGGAAACACCGGGGAGCTGTTTTTT | CASSQVQGNTGELFF
- | TRBJ2-2 | TRBV5-6 | - | TGTGCCAGCTCTTCCTACAGGGTTCGGACCGGGGAGCTGTTTTTT | CASSSYRVRTGELFF
- | TRBJ1-1 | TRBV29-1 | few | TGCAGCGTCGGAGGGGGAGGCACTGAAGCTTTCTTT | CSVGGGGTEAFF
TRBD2 | TRBJ2-4 | TRBV10-3 | few | TGTGCCATCAGTGAGTCAGAGCTAGCGGGGGCCAAAAACATTCAGTACTTC | CAISESELAGAKNIQYF
- | TRBJ1-6 | TRBV12-3/TRBV12-4 | - | TGTGCCAGCAGCCTAAGACAGGAGACGCCCCTCCACTTT | CASSLRQETPLHF
TRBD1 | TRBJ2-7 | TRBV10-3 | few | TGTGCCATCAGTGAAGCAGGGGGCGGCTACGAGCAGTACTTC | CAISEAGGGYEQYF
TRBD2 | TRBJ2-3 | TRBV7-3 | few | TGTGCCAGCAGCTCGGCGGGGGGTCCCAGGTCAGATACGCAGTATTTT | CASSSAGGPRSDTQYF
TRBD2 | TRBJ2-1 | TRBV6-5 | - | TGTGCCAGCAGTTCGGGGAGGGCCGGCAATGAGCAGTTCTTC | CASSSGRAGNEQFF
- | TRBJ2-7 | TRBV29-1 | - | TGCAGCGTTCTAAAACAGGAATGGGGATACGAGCAGTACTTC | CSVLKQEWGYEQYF
- | TRBJ1-5 | TRBV5-1 | - | TGCGCCGGGTCCGGGACACGTATCTTAACAGGAAATCAGCCCCAGCATTTT | CAGSGTRILTGNQPQHF
- | TRBJ2-7 | TRBV7-2 | - | TGTGCCAGCAGCCAAATCGGGCGTTCTTTCTACGAGCAGTACTTC | CASSQIGRSFYEQYF
- | TRBJ2-5 | TRBV5-1 | many | TGCGCCAGCAGCTGGACAGTTGGAGAGACCCAGTACTTC | CASSWTVGETQYF
TRBD2 | TRBJ2-1 | TRBV29-1 | few | TGCAGCGTTGAAGGACCGGGACTAGCGGACAATGAGCAGTTCTTC | CSVEGPGLADNEQFF
TRBD1 | TRBJ2-1 | TRBV24-1 | - | TGTGCCACCAGTGAATCCGGGACAGTCTCCTACAATGAGCAGTTCTTC | CATSESGTVSYNEQFF
TRBD2 | TRBJ2-1 | TRBV20-1 | - | TGCAGTGCTGCTACTAGCGGGGACTACAATGAGCAGTTCTTC | CSAATSGDYNEQFF
TRBD2 | TRBJ2-1 | TRBV10-2 | - | TGCGCCAGCAGTGAGTCTGGCGGGGGGGCCTGGAATGAGCAGTTCTTC | CASSESGGGAWNEQFF
- | TRBJ1-1 | TRBV5-1 | - | TGCGCCAGCAGCCCCGTTTTAGGGGGTGGCACTGAAGCTTTCTTT | CASSPVLGGGTEAFF
TRBD1 | TRBJ2-3 | TRBV7-2 | - | TGTGCCAGCAGCAGGAACGGACAGGGCTCAGATACGCAGTATTTT | CASSRNGQGSDTQYF
- | TRBJ2-3 | TRBV5-6 | - | TGTGCCAGCAGCTTATTGGGCGGGACAACAGATACGCAGTATTTT | CASSLLGGTTDTQYF
- | TRBJ2-3 | TRBV6-1 | - | TGTGCCAGCAGGCGCGGACTACTGGGCACAGATACGCAGTATTTT | CASRRGLLGTDTQYF
TRBD1 | TRBJ2-3 | TRBV5-8 | - | TGTGCCAGCAGCTTTTTCGGGACAGGGGGCTCAGATACGCAGTATTTT | CASSFFGTGGSDTQYF
TRBD2 | TRBJ2-3 | TRBV24-1 | many | TGTGCCACCAGTGACCCGACACCTAGCGGGGGGGCCACAGATACGCAGTATTTT | CATSDPTPSGGATDTQYF
TRBD2 | TRBJ2-1 | TRBV15 | few | TGTGCCACCAGCAGAGTAGCGGGGGTTGACAGCTCCTACAATGAGCAGTTCTTC | CATSRVAGVDSSYNEQFF
- | TRBJ2-7 | TRBV12-3/TRBV12-4 | - | TGTGCCAGCAGCATAGTCTACGAGCAGTACTTC | CASSIVYEQYF
- | TRBJ1-3 | TRBV20-1 | few | TGCAGTGCGACCGGGATCCCCTCTGGAAACACCATATATTTT | CSATGIPSGNTIYF
- | TRBJ2-3 | TRBV14 | few | TGTGCCAGCAGCCAATACGTGTCTAGCACAGATACGCAGTATTTT | CASSQYVSSTDTQYF
- | TRBJ1-4 | TRBV4-1 | few | TGCGCCAGCAGCCAACTCTGGGGACCCCGGCGCGGTGAAAAACTGTTTTTT | CASSQLWGPRRGEKLFF
TRBD1 | TRBJ2-1 | TRBV3-1 | few | TGTGCCAGCACAGGGACAGGGCCTTACAATGAGCAGTTCTTC | CASTGTGPYNEQFF
- | TRBJ2-2 | TRBV3-1 | few | TGTGCCAGCAGCCAAGTGGCCAGCAACACCGGGGAGCTGTTTTTT | CASSQVASNTGELFF
- | TRBJ2-7 | TRBV28 | many | TGTGCCAGCAGTTCCGGGACACTATCCTACGAGCAGTACTTC | CASSSGTLSYEQYF